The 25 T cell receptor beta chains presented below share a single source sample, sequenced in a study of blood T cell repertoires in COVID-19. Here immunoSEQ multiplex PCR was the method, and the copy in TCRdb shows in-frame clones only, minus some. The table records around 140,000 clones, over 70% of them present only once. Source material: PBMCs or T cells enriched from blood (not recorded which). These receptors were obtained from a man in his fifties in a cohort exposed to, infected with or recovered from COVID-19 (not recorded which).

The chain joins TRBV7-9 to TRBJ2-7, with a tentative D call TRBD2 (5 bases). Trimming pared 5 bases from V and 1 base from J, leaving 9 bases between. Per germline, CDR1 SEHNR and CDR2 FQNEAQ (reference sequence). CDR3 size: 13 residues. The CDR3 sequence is CASSLSGSYEQYF. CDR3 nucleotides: TGTGCCAGCAGCCTGTCGGGATCCTACGAGCAGTACTTC.

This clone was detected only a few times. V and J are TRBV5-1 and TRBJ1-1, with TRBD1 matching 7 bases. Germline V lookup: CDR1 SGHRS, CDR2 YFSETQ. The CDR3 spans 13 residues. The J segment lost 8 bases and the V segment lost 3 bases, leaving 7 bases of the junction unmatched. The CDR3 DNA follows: TGCGCCAGCAGCTCTTTGACAGGGATGGAAGCTTTCTTT. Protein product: CASSSLTGMEAFF.

DNA for the CDR3: TGCAGCGCTGGGGACAGGGGGAACACTGAAGCTTTCTTT. Translating it yields CSAGDRGNTEAFF. The rearrangement uses TRBV29-1 and TRBJ1-1; 10 bases are shared with TRBD1. J lost 1 base, V lost 7 bases, and 3 bases had no gene match. The CDR3 extends over 13 amino acids. Germline V CDR1 and CDR2: SQVTM, ANQGSEA.

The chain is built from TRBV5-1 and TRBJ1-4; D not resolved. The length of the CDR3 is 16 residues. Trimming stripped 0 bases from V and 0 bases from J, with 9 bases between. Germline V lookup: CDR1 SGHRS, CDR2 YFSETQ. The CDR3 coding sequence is TGCGCCAGCAGCTTGGCCTCAACAGCAACTAATGAAAAACTGTTTTTT. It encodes CASSLASTATNEKLFF.

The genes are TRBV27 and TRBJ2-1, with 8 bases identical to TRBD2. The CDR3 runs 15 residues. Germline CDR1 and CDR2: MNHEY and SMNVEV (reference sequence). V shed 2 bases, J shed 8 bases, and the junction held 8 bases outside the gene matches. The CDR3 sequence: CASSLMGLESHEQFF. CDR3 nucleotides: TGTGCCAGCAGTTTAATGGGACTAGAGTCCCATGAGCAGTTCTTC.

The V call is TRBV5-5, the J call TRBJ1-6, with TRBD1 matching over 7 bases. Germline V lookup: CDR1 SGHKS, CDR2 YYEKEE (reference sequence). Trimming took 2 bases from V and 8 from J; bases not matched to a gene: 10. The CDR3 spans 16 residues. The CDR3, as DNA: TGTGCCAGCAGCTTCGGATCCGGGACAGCCGATTCACCCCTCCACTTT. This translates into CASSFGSGTADSPLHF.

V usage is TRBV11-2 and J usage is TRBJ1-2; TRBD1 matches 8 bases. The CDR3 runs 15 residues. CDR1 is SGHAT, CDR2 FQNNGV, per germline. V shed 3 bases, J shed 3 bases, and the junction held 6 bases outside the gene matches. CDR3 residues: CASSLSPGGHYGYTF. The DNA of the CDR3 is TGTGCCAGCAGCTTGAGTCCAGGGGGCCACTATGGCTACACCTTC.

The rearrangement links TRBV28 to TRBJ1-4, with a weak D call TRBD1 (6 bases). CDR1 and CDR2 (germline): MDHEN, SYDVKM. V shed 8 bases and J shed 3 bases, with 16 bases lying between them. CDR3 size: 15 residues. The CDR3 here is CASRTWDTANEKLFF. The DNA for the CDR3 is TGTGCCAGCCGAACCTGGGACACAGCTAATGAAAAACTGTTTTTT.

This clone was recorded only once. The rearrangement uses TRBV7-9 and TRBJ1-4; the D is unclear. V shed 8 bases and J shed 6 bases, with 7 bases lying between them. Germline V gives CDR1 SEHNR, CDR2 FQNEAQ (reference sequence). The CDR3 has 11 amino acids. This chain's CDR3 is CASGHYEKLFF. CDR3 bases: TGTGCCAGCGGGCATTATGAAAAACTGTTTTTT.

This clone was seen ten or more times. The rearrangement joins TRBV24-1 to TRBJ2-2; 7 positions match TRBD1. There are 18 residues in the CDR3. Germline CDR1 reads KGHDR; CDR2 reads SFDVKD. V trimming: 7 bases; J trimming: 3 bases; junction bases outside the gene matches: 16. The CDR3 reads CATSTLLEQGSDTGELFF. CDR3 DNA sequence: TGTGCCACCAGCACGCTATTAGAACAGGGGTCGGACACCGGGGAGCTGTTTTTT.

CDR3: CASSVGLAGGRPGELFF. Written as DNA, the CDR3 is TGTGCCAGCAGCGTGGGACTAGCGGGAGGTCGGCCCGGGGAGCTGTTTTTT. The chain combines TRBV7-2 with TRBJ2-2, with 15 bases matching TRBD2. The CDR3 loop spans 17 amino acids. In germline, CDR1 is SGHTA, CDR2 FQGNSA. V was pared by 5 bases and J by 6 bases, with 7 bases of the junction left unmatched.

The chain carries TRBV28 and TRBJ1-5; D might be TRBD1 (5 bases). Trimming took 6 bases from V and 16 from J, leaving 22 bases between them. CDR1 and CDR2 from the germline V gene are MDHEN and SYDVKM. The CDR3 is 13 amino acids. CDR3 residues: CASSLLRGGEVHF. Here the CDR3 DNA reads TGTGCCAGCAGCCTCCTGCGGGGGGGAGAGGTACATTTT.

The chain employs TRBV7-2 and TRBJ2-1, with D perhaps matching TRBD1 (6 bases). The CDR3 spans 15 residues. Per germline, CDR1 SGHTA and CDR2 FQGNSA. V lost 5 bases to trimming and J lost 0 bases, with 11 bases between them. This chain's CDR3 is CASSISTGSYNEQFF. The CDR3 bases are TGTGCCAGCAGCATTTCGACAGGCTCCTACAATGAGCAGTTCTTC.

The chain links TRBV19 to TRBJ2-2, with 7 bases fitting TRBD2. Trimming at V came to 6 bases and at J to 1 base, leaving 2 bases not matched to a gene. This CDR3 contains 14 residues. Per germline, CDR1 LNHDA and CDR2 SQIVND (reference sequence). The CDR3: CASSLAVNTGELFF. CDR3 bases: TGTGCCAGTAGCCTAGCGGTGAACACCGGGGAGCTGTTTTTT.

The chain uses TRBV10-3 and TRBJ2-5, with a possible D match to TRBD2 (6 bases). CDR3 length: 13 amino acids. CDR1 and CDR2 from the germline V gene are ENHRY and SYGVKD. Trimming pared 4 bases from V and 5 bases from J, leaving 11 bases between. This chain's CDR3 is CAISGGGMETQYF. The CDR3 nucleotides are TGTGCCATCAGTGGTGGAGGGATGGAGACCCAGTACTTC.

This chain's CDR3 is CASSPRTGGSGANVLTF. The CDR3 DNA sequence: TGTGCCAGCAGCCCCCGGACAGGGGGCTCTGGGGCCAACGTCCTGACTTTC. The gene calls are TRBV9 and TRBJ2-6; 10 bases line up with TRBD1. Germline CDR1 reads SGDLS; CDR2 reads YYNGEE. This CDR3 region has 17 residues. V lost 4 bases and J lost 0; bases outside the gene matches: 4.

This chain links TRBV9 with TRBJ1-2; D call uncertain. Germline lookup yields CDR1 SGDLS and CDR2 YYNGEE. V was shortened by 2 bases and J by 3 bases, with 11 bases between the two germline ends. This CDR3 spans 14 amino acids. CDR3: CASSVQSGDYGYTF. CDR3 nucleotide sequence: TGTGCCAGCAGCGTCCAATCGGGAGACTATGGCTACACCTTC.

CDR3 region: CASSPRGVPNTEAFF. CDR3 nucleotide sequence: TGTGCCAGCAGCCCCCGGGGGGTACCGAACACTGAAGCTTTCTTT. J is TRBJ1-1 and V is TRBV3-1 (or the pseudogene TRBV3-2); tentative D call: TRBD1 (5 bases). The germline V gene has CDR1 LGHDT and CDR2 YNNKEL (reference sequence). This CDR3 region has 15 residues. V shed 4 bases and J shed 1 base, with 13 bases lying between them.

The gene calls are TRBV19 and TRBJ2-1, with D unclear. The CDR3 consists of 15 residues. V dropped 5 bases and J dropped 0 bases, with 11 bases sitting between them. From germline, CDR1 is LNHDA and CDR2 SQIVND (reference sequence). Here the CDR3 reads CASSPDLSSYNEQFF. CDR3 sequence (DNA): TGTGCCAGTAGTCCAGACTTGAGCTCCTACAATGAGCAGTTCTTC. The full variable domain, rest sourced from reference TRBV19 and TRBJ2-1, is DGGITQSPKYLFRKEGQNVTLSCEQNLNHDAMYWYRQDPGQGLRLIYYSQIVNDFQKGDIAEGYSVSREKKESFPLTVTSAQKNPTAFYLCASSPDLSSYNEQFFGPGTRLTVL.

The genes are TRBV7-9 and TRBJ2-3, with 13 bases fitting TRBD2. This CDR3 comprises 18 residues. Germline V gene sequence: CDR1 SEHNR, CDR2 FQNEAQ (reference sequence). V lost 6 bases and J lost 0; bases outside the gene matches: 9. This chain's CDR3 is CASRPGTSGDLSTDTQYF. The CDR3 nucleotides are TGTGCCAGCAGACCCGGGACTAGCGGGGACCTAAGCACAGATACGCAGTATTTT.

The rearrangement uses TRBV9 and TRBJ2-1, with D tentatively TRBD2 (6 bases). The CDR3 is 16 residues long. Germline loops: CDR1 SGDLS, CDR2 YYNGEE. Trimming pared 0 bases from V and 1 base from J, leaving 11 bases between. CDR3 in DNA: TGTGCCAGCAGCGTAGGGCTAGCGCCATCCTACAATGAGCAGTTCTTC. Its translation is CASSVGLAPSYNEQFF. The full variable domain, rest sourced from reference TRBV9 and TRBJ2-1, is DSGVTQTPKHLITATGQRVTLRCSPRSGDLSVYWYQQSLDQGLQFLIQYYNGEERAKGNILERFSAQQFPDLHSELNLSSLELGDSALYFCASSVGLAPSYNEQFFGPGTRLTVL.

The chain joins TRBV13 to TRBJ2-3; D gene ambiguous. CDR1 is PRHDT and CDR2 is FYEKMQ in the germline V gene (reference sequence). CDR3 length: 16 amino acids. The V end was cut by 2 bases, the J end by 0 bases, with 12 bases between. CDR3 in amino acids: CASSLIGGPSTDTQYF. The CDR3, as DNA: TGTGCCAGCAGCTTAATCGGCGGTCCTAGCACAGATACGCAGTATTTT.

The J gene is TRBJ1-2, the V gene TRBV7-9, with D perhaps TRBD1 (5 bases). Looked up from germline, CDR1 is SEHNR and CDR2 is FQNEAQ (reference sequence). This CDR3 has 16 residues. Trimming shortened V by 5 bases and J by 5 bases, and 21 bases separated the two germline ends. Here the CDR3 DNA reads TGTGCCAGCAGCGTCATCGACAGTACGTTCGGTTATGGCTACACCTTC. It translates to CASSVIDSTFGYGYTF.

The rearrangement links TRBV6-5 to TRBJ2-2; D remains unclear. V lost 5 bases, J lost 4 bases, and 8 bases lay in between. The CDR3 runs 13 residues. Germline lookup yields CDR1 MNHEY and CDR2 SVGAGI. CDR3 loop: CASSPPVTGELFF. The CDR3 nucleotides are TGTGCCAGCAGTCCACCGGTCACCGGGGAGCTGTTTTTT.

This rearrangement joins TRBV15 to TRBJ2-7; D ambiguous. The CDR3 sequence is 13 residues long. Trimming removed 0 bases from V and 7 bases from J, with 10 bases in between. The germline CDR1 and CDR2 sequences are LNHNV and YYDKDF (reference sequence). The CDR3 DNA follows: TGTGCCACCAGCAGAGATCCTCTACGTGAGCAGTACTTC. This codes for CATSRDPLREQYF.